The 3 T cell receptor beta chains reported below all come from one sample, sequenced in a study of T cell responses to AZD1222 COVID-19 vaccine. Method: immunoSEQ multiplex PCR; TCRdb's copy keeps in-frame clones and lacks some. This table has under 200,000 clones, roughly 91% appearing once. The sequencing here drew on peripheral blood, taken on day 0 of AZD1222 vaccination. These receptor sequences come from an adult in good health.

This clone was counted a single time. The rearrangement uses TRBV5-5 and TRBJ1-3; no definite D call. Per the germline V gene, CDR1 is SGHKS and CDR2 is YYEKEE (reference sequence). The CDR3 consists of 14 residues. V was pared by 4 bases and J by 3 bases, with 11 bases between. CDR3 region: CASSTGSGGNTIYF. The CDR3 region has the DNA TGTGCCAGCAGCACCGGTTCTGGTGGAAACACCATATATTTT.

The chain carries TRBV7-2 and TRBJ1-2; possible D gene TRBD1, 5 bases. CDR1 SGHTA and CDR2 FQGNSA come from the germline V gene. V lost 7 bases, J lost 7 bases, and 16 bases lay in between. The CDR3 runs to 13 residues. CDR3 sequence: CASIDTRVGGYTF. The CDR3 nucleotides read TGTGCCAGCATCGACACCAGGGTTGGTGGCTACACCTTC.

The chain employs TRBV7-3 and TRBJ2-7; weak D call: TRBD2 (6 bases). In germline, CDR1 is SGHTA, CDR2 FQGTGA. V shed 8 bases and J shed 6 bases, with 14 bases lying between them. There are 12 residues in the CDR3. The CDR3 is CASGEPAGEQYF. For the CDR3, the DNA is TGTGCCAGCGGGGAACCAGCGGGCGAGCAGTACTTC.